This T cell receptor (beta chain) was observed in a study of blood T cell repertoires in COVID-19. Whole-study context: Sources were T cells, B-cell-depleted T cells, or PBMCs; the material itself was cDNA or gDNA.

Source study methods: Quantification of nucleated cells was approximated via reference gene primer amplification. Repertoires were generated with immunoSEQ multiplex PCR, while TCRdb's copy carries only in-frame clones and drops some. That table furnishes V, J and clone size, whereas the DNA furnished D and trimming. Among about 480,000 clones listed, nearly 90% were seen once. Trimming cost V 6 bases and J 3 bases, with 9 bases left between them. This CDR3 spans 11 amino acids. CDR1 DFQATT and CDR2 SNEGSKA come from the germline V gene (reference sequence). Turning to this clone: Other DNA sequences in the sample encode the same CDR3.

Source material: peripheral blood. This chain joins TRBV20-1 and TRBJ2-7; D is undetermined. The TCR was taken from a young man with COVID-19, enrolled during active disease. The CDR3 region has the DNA TGCAGTGCCCGAGTCGGCTACGAGCAGTACTTC. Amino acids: CSARVGYEQYF.